These 7 T cell receptor beta chains were all obtained from the same sample, sequenced in a study of T cell responses to AZD1222 COVID-19 vaccine. The method was immunoSEQ multiplex PCR; TCRdb's version includes in-frame clones alone and lacks a portion of them. This sample has roughly 140,000 clones, with about 89% found just once. This material consisted of peripheral blood, taken 28 days after the second AZD1222 dose. These receptor sequences come from an adult who received the AZD1222 COVID-19 vaccine.

V gene TRBV7-9 combines with J gene TRBJ1-1; D unresolved. There are 13 residues in the CDR3. V lost 5 bases to trimming and J lost 6 bases, with 13 bases between them. Germline lookup yields CDR1 SEHNR and CDR2 FQNEAQ (reference sequence). The CDR3: CASSSRLSSEAFF. CDR3 in DNA: TGTGCCAGCAGCAGCCGGCTGAGCTCTGAAGCTTTCTTT.

V is TRBV28 and J is TRBJ2-5; no firm D call. Trimming shortened V by 9 bases and J by 8 bases, and 4 bases separated the two germline ends. Germline V gene lookup returns CDR1 MDHEN and CDR2 SYDVKM. This CDR3 comprises 8 residues. The CDR3 DNA reads as TGTGCCAGATCCACCCAGTACTTC. Translation: CARSTQYF.

The rearrangement joins TRBV28 to TRBJ1-3; D gene uncertain. V lost 6 bases, J lost 2 bases, and 5 bases lay in between. The CDR3 length is 12 residues. From germline, CDR1 is MDHEN and CDR2 SYDVKM. The CDR3 DNA reads as TGTGCCAGCAGCTCGGCTGGAAACACCATATATTTT. This sequence encodes CASSSAGNTIYF. Filled out from reference TRBV28 and TRBJ1-3, the complete variable domain reads DVKVTQSSRYLVKRTGEKVFLECVQDMDHENMFWYRQDPGLGLRLIYFSYDVKMKEKGDIPEGYSVSREKKERFSLILESASTNQTSMYLCASSSAGNTIYFGEGSWLTVV.

The rearrangement uses TRBV7-9 and TRBJ1-1, with D possibly being TRBD1 (6 bases). Trimming took 6 bases from V and 11 from J, leaving 25 bases between them. This CDR3 spans 15 amino acids. CDR1 is SEHNR, CDR2 FQNEAQ, per germline (reference sequence). This chain's CDR3 is CASSHTGRDLEGAFF. Here the CDR3 DNA reads TGTGCCAGCAGTCATACAGGGAGAGACCTGGAGGGGGCTTTCTTT.

The rearrangement joins TRBV9 to TRBJ1-4, with D uncertain. Germline CDR1 reads SGDLS; CDR2 reads YYNGEE. V was pared by 0 bases and J by 11 bases, with 5 bases between. This CDR3 region has 11 residues. The CDR3 DNA sequence: TGTGCCAGCAGCGTAGGTCCCAAACTGTTTTTT. Its protein is CASSVGPKLFF.

The J gene is TRBJ1-3, the V gene TRBV27; D possibly corresponds to TRBD1 (6 bases). Trimming removed 6 bases from V and 3 bases from J, with 15 bases in between. The CDR3 length is 15 residues. Per the germline V gene, CDR1 is MNHEY and CDR2 is SMNVEV (reference sequence). The CDR3 DNA follows: TGTGCCAGCAGGAGGGGGGGAGAAGGTGGAAACACCATATATTTT. Translation: CASRRGGEGGNTIYF.

The genes are TRBV30 and TRBJ1-6, with D unresolved. CDR3 size: 14 residues. Germline V gene lookup returns CDR1 GTSNPN and CDR2 SVGIG (reference sequence). V was shortened by 1 base and J by 5 bases, with 9 bases between the two germline ends. The CDR3 nucleotides read TGTGCCTGGAGTGGGCAGTTTGATAATTCACCCCTCCACTTT. Its protein is CAWSGQFDNSPLHF.